Listed below are T cell receptor beta chains from one sample, sequenced in a study of blood T cell repertoires in COVID-19. The method was immunoSEQ multiplex PCR; TCRdb's version includes in-frame clones alone and lacks a portion of them. This table has roughly 370,000 clones, around nine tenths appearing once. The sequencing sample was made of PBMCs or T cells enriched from blood (not recorded which). These receptor sequences come from a woman in her forties or fifties who had recovered from COVID-19. Each CDR3 is given with its conserved first and last residue. The order of the fields is J gene, V gene, CDR3 protein.

>TRBJ2-6|TRBV19
CASRSPGEYYSGANVLTF
>TRBJ1-4|TRBV6-5
CASSPRRGRGEKLFF
>TRBJ2-7|TRBV7-2
CASSASRGDPYEQYF
>TRBJ2-5|TRBV7-9
CASSLRVPRGETQYF
>TRBJ1-5|TRBV4-2
CASSQELGQHNQPQHF
>TRBJ1-1|TRBV18
CASSLSDTREAFF
>TRBJ1-1|TRBV28
CASTPSGVYTEAFF
>TRBJ2-1|TRBV30
CAWSVFGGGSSYNEQFF
>TRBJ2-5|TRBV20-1
CSASTVGGQETQYF
>TRBJ1-2|TRBV12-3/TRBV12-4
CASLVGYGYTF
>TRBJ1-5|TRBV7-9
CASSLAGGLGQPQHF
>TRBJ1-4|TRBV7-9
CASSLASGLGEKLFF